Presented here are 5 T cell receptor beta chains from one specimen sequenced in a study of blood T cell repertoires in COVID-19. Assay: immunoSEQ multiplex PCR; the TCRdb copy retains only in-frame clones and omits some. In the table there are 140,000 to 150,000 clones, 85% to 90% of which are singletons. The sample was peripheral blood. The receptors originated from a man of 80 years or more with acute or convalescent COVID-19.

The rearrangement joins TRBV5-1 to TRBJ2-1; 9 bases line up with TRBD2. The CDR3 totals 19 residues. The germline V gene has CDR1 SGHRS and CDR2 YFSETQ. V was clipped by 0 bases and J by 9 bases; unmatched bases: 19. The CDR3 DNA is TGCGCCAGCAGCTTGGCTGGGACTAGCCTCGTCCCCTACAGCGGTGAGCAGTTCTTC. It is translated as CASSLAGTSLVPYSGEQFF.

The rearrangement links TRBV7-2 to TRBJ2-3; a possible D gene is TRBD2 (6 bases). In germline, CDR1 is SGHTA, CDR2 FQGNSA. CDR3 length equals 14 residues. V gave up 5 bases and J gave up 10 bases, with 19 bases separating them. The CDR3 nucleotides read TGTGCCAGCAGCCCGGAGGGTGGCCCCATCCCGCAGTATTTT. This encodes CASSPEGGPIPQYF. Full variable domain (remainder filled in from reference TRBV7-2 and TRBJ2-3): GAGVSQSPSNKVTEKGKDVELRCDPISGHTALYWYRQSLGQGLEFLIYFQGNSAPDKSGLPSDRFSAERTGGSVSTLTIQRTQQEDSAVYLCASSPEGGPIPQYFGPGTRLTVL.

The V and J genes are TRBV7-9 and TRBJ1-2, with 8 bases identical to TRBD1. This CDR3 has 15 residues. With 5 bases clipped from V and 2 bases from J, the junction kept 7 bases outside the gene matches. Per the germline V gene, CDR1 is SEHNR and CDR2 is FQNEAQ (reference sequence). The CDR3 nucleotides are TGTGCCAGCAGCGTTGCAGGGGGCGCGAACTATGGCTACACCTTC. It codes for CASSVAGGANYGYTF.

The chain links TRBV9 to TRBJ1-4; D gene unclear. The CDR3 spans 14 residues. Trimming took 3 bases from V and 0 from J, leaving 6 bases between them. Germline V gene lookup returns CDR1 SGDLS and CDR2 YYNGEE. The CDR3 region has the DNA TGTGCCAGCAGCGAACAGCCAACTAATGAAAAACTGTTTTTT. Protein sequence: CASSEQPTNEKLFF.

The CDR3 loop reads CASSLVGQGRVGELFF. The CDR3 region has the DNA TGCGCCAGCAGTCTTGTTGGACAGGGGAGAGTCGGGGAGCTGTTTTTT. The rearrangement uses TRBV5-1 and TRBJ2-2; 9 positions match TRBD1. Trimming cost V 5 bases and J 7 bases; bases outside gene matches: 12. The CDR3 loop spans 16 amino acids. Looked up from germline, CDR1 is SGHRS and CDR2 is YFSETQ.